One and the same sample provided the 6 T cell receptor beta chains below, sequenced in a study of regulatory T cells in long-lasting Graves disease. With iRepertoire HTBI primers and Arm-PCR of CDR3 regions, TCR beta libraries were built. Each CDR3 protein gets one entry after TCRdb re-called the multiplex PCR reads with MiXCR. The sample lists roughly 400,000 distinct CDR3 sequences; 21% were seen once. Time point of the sample: persistent/refractory GD, antithyroid drugs over 5 years with positive TRAb. There was RNA extracted from PBMCs, and the TCR library was made from it. The source was peripheral blood mononuclear cells (PBMCs), collected when the disease was refractory, from a patient treated with antithyroid drugs. Receptors were obtained from a female donor with Graves disease.

The chain links TRBV7-9 to TRBJ2-7, with TRBD1 as a possible D gene (5 bases). The V end lost 4 bases, the J end lost 6 bases, and 13 bases lay between the germline ends. Per germline, CDR1 SEHNR and CDR2 FQNEAQ (reference sequence). The CDR3 loop spans 13 amino acids. CDR3 sequence reads: CASSSRVYGEQYF. Written as DNA, the CDR3 is TGTGCCAGCAGCTCCAGGGTCTACGGCGAGCAGTACTTC.

At least ten counts were recorded for this clonotype. The chain carries TRBV7-9 and TRBJ2-5; perhaps TRBD2 as D (6 bases). Germline values: CDR1 SEHNR, CDR2 FQNEAQ (reference sequence). The ends were cut back, 1 base at V and 4 bases at J, with 16 bases in the middle. There are 16 residues in the CDR3. Here the CDR3 DNA reads TGTGCCAGCAGCTTAGGGGTCAGCGGGTTAGGAGAGACCCAGTACTTC. Residues: CASSLGVSGLGETQYF.

The chain is built from TRBV3-1 and TRBJ2-7; D is ambiguous. Germline lookup yields CDR1 LGHDT and CDR2 YNNKEL (reference sequence). This CDR3 region has 13 residues. V lost 3 bases and J lost 0, with 6 bases in between. The CDR3 spells CASSHGSSYEQYF. CDR3 nucleotide sequence: TGTGCCAGCAGCCACGGTTCCTCCTACGAGCAGTACTTC.

This chain joins TRBV6-2 or TRBV6-3 and TRBJ2-5, with 14 bases fitting TRBD2. The CDR3 totals 17 residues. Germline loops: CDR1 MNHEY, CDR2 SVGEGT. V was clipped by 6 bases and J by 5 bases; unmatched bases: 11. The CDR3, as DNA: TGTGCCAGCAGCCTAAGGGGACTAGCGGGAGATGGCGAGACCCAGTACTTC. Translating gives CASSLRGLAGDGETQYF.

This clonotype was counted at least ten times. This sequence joins TRBV30 and TRBJ2-5; no reliable D call. CDR3 length: 10 residues. CDR1 is GTSNPN and CDR2 is SVGIG in the germline V gene (reference sequence). Deletions cut 7 bases from V and 5 bases from J, with 8 bases between. The CDR3 DNA sequence: TGTGCCTCAGACGGGGAGACCCAGTACTTC. Amino acids: CASDGETQYF.

Only a few counts were recorded for this clonotype. The chain has TRBV29-1 and TRBJ1-3, with a weak D call TRBD1 (5 bases). The germline CDR1 and CDR2 sequences are SQVTM and ANQGSEA. The CDR3 is 14 amino acids. Trimming left V 3 bases short and J 4 bases short, with 13 bases between. In DNA, the CDR3 is TGCAGCGTTGATGCCAGGGAGGACGGAAACACCATATATTTT. Residues: CSVDAREDGNTIYF.